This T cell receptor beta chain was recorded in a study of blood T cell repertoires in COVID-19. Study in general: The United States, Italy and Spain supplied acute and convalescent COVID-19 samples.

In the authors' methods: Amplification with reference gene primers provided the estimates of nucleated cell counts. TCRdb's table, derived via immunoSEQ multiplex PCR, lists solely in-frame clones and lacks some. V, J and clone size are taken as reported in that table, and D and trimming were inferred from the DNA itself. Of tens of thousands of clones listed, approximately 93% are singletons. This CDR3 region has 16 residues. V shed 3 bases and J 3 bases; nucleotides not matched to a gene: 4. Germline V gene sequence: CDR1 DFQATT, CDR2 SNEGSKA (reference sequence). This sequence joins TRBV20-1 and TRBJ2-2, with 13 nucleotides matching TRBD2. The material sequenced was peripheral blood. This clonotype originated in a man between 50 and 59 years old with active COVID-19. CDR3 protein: CSASRTSGSHTGELFF. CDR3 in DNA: TGCAGTGCTAGTAGGACTAGCGGGAGTCACACCGGGGAGCTGTTTTTT.